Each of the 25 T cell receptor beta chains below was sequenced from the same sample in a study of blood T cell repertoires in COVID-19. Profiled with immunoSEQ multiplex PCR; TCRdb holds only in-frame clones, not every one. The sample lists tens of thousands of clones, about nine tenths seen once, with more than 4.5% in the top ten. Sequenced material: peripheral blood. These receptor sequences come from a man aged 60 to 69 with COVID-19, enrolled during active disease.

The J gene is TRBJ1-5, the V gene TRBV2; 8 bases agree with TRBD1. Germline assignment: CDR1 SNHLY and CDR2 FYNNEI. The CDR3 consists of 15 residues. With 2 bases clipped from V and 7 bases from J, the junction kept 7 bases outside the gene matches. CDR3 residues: CASSEMSGTGQPQHF. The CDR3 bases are TGTGCCAGCAGTGAAATGTCCGGGACAGGACAGCCCCAGCATTTT. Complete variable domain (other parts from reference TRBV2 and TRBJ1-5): EPEVTQTPSHQVTQMGQEVILRCVPISNHLYFYWYRQILGQKVEFLVSFYNNEISEKSEIFDDQFSVERPDGSNFTLKIRSTKLEDSAMYFCASSEMSGTGQPQHFGDGTRLSIL.

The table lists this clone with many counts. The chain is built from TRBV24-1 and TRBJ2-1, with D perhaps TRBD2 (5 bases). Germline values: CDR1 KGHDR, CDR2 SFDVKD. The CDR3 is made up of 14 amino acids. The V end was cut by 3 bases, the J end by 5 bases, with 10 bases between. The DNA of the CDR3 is TGTGCCACCAGTGATACGGACTTAAACAATGAGCAGTTCTTC. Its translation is CATSDTDLNNEQFF.

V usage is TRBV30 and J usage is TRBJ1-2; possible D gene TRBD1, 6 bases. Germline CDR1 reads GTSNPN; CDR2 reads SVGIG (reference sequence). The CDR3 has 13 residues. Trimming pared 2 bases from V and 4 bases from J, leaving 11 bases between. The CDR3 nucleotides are TGTGCCTGGAGTTTTGGACAGACCTATGGCTACACCTTC. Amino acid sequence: CAWSFGQTYGYTF.

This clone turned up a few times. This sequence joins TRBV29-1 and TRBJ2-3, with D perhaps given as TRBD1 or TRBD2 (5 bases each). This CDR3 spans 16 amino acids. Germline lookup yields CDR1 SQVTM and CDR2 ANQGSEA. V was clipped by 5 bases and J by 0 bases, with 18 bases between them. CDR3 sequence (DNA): TGCAGCGTTAAAGGAGGTCAGGGTGGAAGCACAGATACGCAGTATTTT. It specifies CSVKGGQGGSTDTQYF.

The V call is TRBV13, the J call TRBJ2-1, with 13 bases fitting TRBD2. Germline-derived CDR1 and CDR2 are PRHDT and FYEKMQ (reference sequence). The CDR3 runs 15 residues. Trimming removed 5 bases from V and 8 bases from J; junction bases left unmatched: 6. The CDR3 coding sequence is TGTGCCAGCAGCAAACTAGCGGGAGGGCCCTATGAGCAGTTCTTC. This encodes CASSKLAGGPYEQFF.

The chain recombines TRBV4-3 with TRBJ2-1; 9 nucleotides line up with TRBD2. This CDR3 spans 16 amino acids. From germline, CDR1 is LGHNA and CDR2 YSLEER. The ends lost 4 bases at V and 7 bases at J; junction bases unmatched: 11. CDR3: CASSPRVAGDRNEQFF. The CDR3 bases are TGCGCCAGCAGCCCTAGGGTAGCGGGAGATCGGAATGAGCAGTTCTTC.

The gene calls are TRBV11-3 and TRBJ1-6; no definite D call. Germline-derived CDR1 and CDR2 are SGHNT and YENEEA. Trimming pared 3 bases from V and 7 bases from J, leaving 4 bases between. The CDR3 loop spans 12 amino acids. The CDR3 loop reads CASSFQNSPLHF. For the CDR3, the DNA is TGTGCCAGCAGCTTCCAGAATTCACCCCTCCACTTT.

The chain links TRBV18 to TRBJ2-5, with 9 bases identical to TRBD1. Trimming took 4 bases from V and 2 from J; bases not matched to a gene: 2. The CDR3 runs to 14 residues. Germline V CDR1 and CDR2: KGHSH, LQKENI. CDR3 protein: CASSQDRGQETQYF. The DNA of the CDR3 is TGTGCCAGCTCACAAGACAGGGGGCAAGAGACCCAGTACTTC.

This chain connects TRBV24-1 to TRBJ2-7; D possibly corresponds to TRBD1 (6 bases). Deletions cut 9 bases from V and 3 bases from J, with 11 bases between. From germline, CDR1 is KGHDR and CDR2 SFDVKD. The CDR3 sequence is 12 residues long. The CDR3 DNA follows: TGTGCCACCGAGGACAGAAACTACGAGCAGTACTTC. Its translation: CATEDRNYEQYF.

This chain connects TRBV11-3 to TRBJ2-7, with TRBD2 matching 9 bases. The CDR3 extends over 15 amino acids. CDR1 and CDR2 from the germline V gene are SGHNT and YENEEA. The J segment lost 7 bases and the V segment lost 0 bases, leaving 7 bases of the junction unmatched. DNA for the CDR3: TGTGCCAGCAGCTTAGATTTTGGACTAGCGTGGGAGCAGTACTTC. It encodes CASSLDFGLAWEQYF.

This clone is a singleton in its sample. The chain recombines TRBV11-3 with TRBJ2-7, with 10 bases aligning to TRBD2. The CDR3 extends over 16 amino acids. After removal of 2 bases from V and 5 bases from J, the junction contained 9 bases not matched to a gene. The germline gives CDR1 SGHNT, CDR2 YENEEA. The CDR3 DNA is TGTGCCAGCAGCTTAACCCTGCTAGCGGGGGCTGACGAGCAGTACTTC. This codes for CASSLTLLAGADEQYF.

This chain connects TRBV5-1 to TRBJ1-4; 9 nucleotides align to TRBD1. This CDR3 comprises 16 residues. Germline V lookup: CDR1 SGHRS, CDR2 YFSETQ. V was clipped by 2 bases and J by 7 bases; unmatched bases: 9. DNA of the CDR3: TGCGCCAGCAGCTTTGGGGTGACAGGGGGGAGTGAAAAACTGTTTTTT. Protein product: CASSFGVTGGSEKLFF.

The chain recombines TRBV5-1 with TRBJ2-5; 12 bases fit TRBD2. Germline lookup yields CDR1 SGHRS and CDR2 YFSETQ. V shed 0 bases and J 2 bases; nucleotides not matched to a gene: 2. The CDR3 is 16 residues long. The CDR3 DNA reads TGCGCCAGCAGCTTGGGTCTAGCGGGAGGGCAAGAGACCCAGTACTTC. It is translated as CASSLGLAGGQETQYF.

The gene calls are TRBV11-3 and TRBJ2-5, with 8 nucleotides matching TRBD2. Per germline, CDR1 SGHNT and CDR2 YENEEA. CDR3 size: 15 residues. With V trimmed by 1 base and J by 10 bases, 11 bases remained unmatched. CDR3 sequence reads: CASSLGGTRGSVQYF. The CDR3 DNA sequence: TGTGCCAGCAGCTTAGGAGGGACTAGAGGGTCGGTCCAGTACTTC.

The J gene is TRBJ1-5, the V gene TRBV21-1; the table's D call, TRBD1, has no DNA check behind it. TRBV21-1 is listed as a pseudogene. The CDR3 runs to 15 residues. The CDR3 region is CASSRRTGWDQPQHF. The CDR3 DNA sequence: TGTGCCAGCAGCAGGCGGACAGGGTGGGATCAGCCCCAGCATTTT.

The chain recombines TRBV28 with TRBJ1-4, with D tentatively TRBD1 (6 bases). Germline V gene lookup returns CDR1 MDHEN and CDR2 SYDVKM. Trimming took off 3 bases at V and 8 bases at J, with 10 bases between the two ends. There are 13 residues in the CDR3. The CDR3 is CASSFPGGEKLFF. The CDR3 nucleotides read TGTGCCAGCAGTTTTCCGGGGGGCGAAAAACTGTTTTTT. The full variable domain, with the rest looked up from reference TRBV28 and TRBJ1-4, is DVKVTQSSRYLVKRTGEKVFLECVQDMDHENMFWYRQDPGLGLRLIYFSYDVKMKEKGDIPEGYSVSREKKERFSLILESASTNQTSMYLCASSFPGGEKLFFGSGTQLSVL.

The CDR3 loop reads CASSYTGTEAFF. As DNA, the CDR3 is TGTGCCAGCAGTTACACAGGCACTGAAGCTTTCTTT. V and J are TRBV6-2 or TRBV6-3 and TRBJ1-1; the D gene is possibly TRBD1 (5 bases). V lost 2 bases and J lost 4, with 5 bases in between. The CDR3 contains 12 residues. The germline V gene encodes CDR1 MNHEY and CDR2 SVGEGT.

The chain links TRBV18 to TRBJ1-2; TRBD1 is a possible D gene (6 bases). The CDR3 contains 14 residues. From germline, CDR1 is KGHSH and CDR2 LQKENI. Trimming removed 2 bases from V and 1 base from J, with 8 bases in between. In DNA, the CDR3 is TGTGCCAGCTCACCAGGACAGAATAACTATGGCTACACCTTC. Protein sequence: CASSPGQNNYGYTF.

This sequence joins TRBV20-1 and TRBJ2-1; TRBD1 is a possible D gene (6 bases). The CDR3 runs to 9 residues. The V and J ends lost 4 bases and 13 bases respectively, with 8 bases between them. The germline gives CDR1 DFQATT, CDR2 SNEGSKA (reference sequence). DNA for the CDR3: TGCAGTGCTATGGGGGCCCAGTTCTTC. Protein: CSAMGAQFF.

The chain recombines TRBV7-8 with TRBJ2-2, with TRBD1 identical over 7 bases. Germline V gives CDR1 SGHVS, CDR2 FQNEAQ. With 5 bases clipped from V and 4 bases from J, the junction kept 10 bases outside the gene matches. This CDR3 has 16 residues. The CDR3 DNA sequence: TGTGCCAGCAGCCCAAGACTCAGGGACAGCACCGGGGAGCTGTTTTTT. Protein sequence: CASSPRLRDSTGELFF.

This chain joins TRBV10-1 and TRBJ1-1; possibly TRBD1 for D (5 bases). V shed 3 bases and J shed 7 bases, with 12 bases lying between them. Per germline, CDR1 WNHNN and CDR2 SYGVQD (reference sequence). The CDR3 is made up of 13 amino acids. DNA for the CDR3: TGCGCCAGCAGTGACCGTGGGGCAGATGAAGCTTTCTTT. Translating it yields CASSDRGADEAFF.

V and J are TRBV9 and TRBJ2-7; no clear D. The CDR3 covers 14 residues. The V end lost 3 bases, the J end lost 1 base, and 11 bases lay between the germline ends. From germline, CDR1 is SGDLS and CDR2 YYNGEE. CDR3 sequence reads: CASSARAVSYEQYF. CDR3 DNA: TGTGCCAGCAGCGCCCGCGCGGTATCCTACGAGCAGTACTTC. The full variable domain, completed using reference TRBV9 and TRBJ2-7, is DSGVTQTPKHLITATGQRVTLRCSPRSGDLSVYWYQQSLDQGLQFLIQYYNGEERAKGNILERFSAQQFPDLHSELNLSSLELGDSALYFCASSARAVSYEQYFGPGTRLTVT.

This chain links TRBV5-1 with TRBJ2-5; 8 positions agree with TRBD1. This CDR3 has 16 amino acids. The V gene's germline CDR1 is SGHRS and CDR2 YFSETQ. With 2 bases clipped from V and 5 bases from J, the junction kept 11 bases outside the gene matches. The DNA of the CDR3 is TGCGCCAGCAGCTTCGACTCGACAGGGGTGACGGAGACCCAGTACTTC. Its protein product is CASSFDSTGVTETQYF. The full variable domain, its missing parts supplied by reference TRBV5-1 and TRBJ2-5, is KAGVTQTPRYLIKTRGQQVTLSCSPISGHRSVSWYQQTPGQGLQFLFEYFSETQRNKGNFPGRFSGRQFSNSRSEMNVSTLELGDSALYLCASSFDSTGVTETQYFGPGTRLLVL.

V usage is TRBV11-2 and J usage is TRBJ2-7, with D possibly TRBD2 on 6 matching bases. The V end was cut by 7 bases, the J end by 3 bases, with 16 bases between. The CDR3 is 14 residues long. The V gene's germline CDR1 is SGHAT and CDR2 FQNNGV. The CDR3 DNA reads TGTGCCAGCAATTGGGATAGCGGTTACTACGAGCAGTACTTC. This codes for CASNWDSGYYEQYF.

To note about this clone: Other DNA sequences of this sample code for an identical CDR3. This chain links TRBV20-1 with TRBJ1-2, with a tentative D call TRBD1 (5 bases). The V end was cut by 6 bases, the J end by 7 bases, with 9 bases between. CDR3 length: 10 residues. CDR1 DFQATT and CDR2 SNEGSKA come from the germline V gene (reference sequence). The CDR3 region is CSARGAGYTF. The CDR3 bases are TGCAGTGCGCGCGGGGCTGGCTACACCTTC.